Listed below are T cell receptor beta chains from one sample, sequenced in a study of T cells in localized non-small cell lung cancer. The method was immunoSEQ multiplex PCR; TCRdb's version includes in-frame clones alone and lacks a portion of them. The profile covers 700 to 950 clones, with approximately 18% appearing a single time and about 14% taken by the ten largest. The material was normal lung tissue next to the tumor, obtained before any cancer treatment. The receptor set was obtained from a man aged 40-75 years with stage I lung adenocarcinoma. The CDR3 runs from the conserved cysteine through the conserved F or W. A D gene is named only where the DNA matches it firmly. Clone size is not always given. Where it is, it says once, few, many or a class for expanded clones.

abundance | d_gene | j_gene | v_gene | CDR3nt | CDR3aa
few | TRBD2 | TRBJ2-3 | TRBV11-3 | TGTGCCAGCAGCTTAGATTTAACTAGCGGCACAGATACGCAGTATTTT | CASSLDLTSGTDTQYF
- | TRBD2 | TRBJ2-1 | TRBV6-8 | TGTGCCTCCCTGGCCACCGGACTAGCGGGAGCCGGGCATGAGCAGTTCTTC | CASLATGLAGAGHEQFF
few | - | TRBJ1-1 | TRBV9 | TGTGCCAGCAGTTTGATAGTCGGGGAAGCTTTCTTT | CASSLIVGEAFF
few | TRBD1 | TRBJ2-5 | TRBV11-3 | TGTGCCAGCAGCCACGGACAGGGGGCTAAAGAGACCCAGTACTTC | CASSHGQGAKETQYF
few | - | TRBJ2-2 | TRBV9 | TGTGCCAGCAGCGTAGATCGTCACACCGGGGAGCTGTTTTTT | CASSVDRHTGELFF
- | - | TRBJ1-5 | TRBV5-1 | TGCGCCAGCGTCCACGAGGTGGGGGATGGACAGCCCCAGCATTTT | CASVHEVGDGQPQHF
- | TRBD2 | TRBJ2-1 | TRBV9 | TGTGCCAGCAGCCCTACGAGCGGGGCTGAGCAGTTCTTC | CASSPTSGAEQFF
- | TRBD2 | TRBJ2-5 | TRBV11-3 | TGTGCCAGCAGCTCTTCGTTGGGACTAGCGAAGGAGACCCAGTACTTC | CASSSSLGLAKETQYF
few | TRBD2 | TRBJ2-5 | TRBV28 | TGTGCCAGCAGTCCACGGGACTACAGAGAGACCCAGTACTTC | CASSPRDYRETQYF
few | - | TRBJ2-3 | TRBV6-8 | TGTGCCAGCAGACTTCAGGGGATGGCGCAGTATTTT | CASRLQGMAQYF
- | TRBD2 | TRBJ2-7 | TRBV29-1 | TGCAGCGTTGAAGCCGGACTAGTACCCTACGAGCAGTACTTC | CSVEAGLVPYEQYF
- | - | TRBJ1-1 | TRBV9 | TGTGCCAGCAGCGTAGAATTAGACACTGAAGCTTTCTTT | CASSVELDTEAFF
few | TRBD1 | TRBJ2-7 | TRBV11-3 | TGTGCCAGCATCAATCCGGGACAGCGTTCCTACGAGCAGTACTTC | CASINPGQRSYEQYF
- | - | TRBJ2-2 | TRBV6-8 | TGTGCCAGCAGTCGCCATGGGACATCGAACACCGGGGAGCTGTTTTTT | CASSRHGTSNTGELFF
- | TRBD1 | TRBJ1-1 | TRBV9 | TGTGCCAGCAGCCCAGGGGGGATGGAAGCTTTCTTT | CASSPGGMEAFF
medium-sized | TRBD2 | TRBJ2-5 | TRBV11-3 | TGTGCCAGCACCTTTAGCGGGGGGGCCTGGGAGACCCAGTACTTC | CASTFSGGAWETQYF
- | - | TRBJ2-7 | TRBV10-2 | TGCGCCAGCAGTGTTCGACAGGATCCCTACGAGCAGTACTTC | CASSVRQDPYEQYF
few | - | TRBJ1-3 | TRBV7-5 | TGTGCCAGCAGCTTTTTGGGCTCTGGAAACACCATATATTTT | CASSFLGSGNTIYF
- | - | TRBJ2-5 | TRBV6-8 | TGTGCCAGCAGTTACCTTGACAGGCTCCAAGAGACCCAGTACTTC | CASSYLDRLQETQYF
few | TRBD2 | TRBJ2-3 | TRBV11-3 | TGTGCCAGCAGCTTGAACAGTCCGGCGGGGGGCACAGATACGCAGTATTTT | CASSLNSPAGGTDTQYF
- | - | TRBJ2-3 | TRBV30 | TGTGCCTGGGCCCCGGGACACACAGATACGCAGTATTTT | CAWAPGHTDTQYF
few | - | TRBJ1-1 | TRBV19 | TGTGCCAGTAGTAGAGGGGAGGTCACTGAAGCTTTCTTT | CASSRGEVTEAFF
- | - | TRBJ2-7 | TRBV19 | TGTGCCAGTAGTTCGACAGGCCTTTCCTACGAGCAGTACTTC | CASSSTGLSYEQYF
- | - | TRBJ1-5 | TRBV19 | TGTGCCAGTAGTAGGGGAGGGGCTAGCAATCAGCCCCAGCATTTT | CASSRGGASNQPQHF
- | - | TRBJ1-5 | TRBV19 | TGTGCCAGTAGTTCCAACGGAGGACTTAGCAATCAGCCCCAGCATTTT | CASSSNGGLSNQPQHF
large | TRBD2 | TRBJ2-5 | TRBV9 | TGTGCCAGCAGTGAAACTAGCGGGGGGGAAAAGACCCAGTACTTC | CASSETSGGEKTQYF
- | TRBD1 | TRBJ1-1 | TRBV9 | TGTGCCAGCAGCGTATCGGCAGGGGGCATCAACACTGAAGCTTTCTTT | CASSVSAGGINTEAFF
large | - | TRBJ1-2 | TRBV11-3 | TGTGCCAGCAGCTTAGTTCCACGTTCCGGGTACGGCTACACCTTC | CASSLVPRSGYGYTF
few | - | TRBJ2-3 | TRBV18 | TGTGCCAGCTCACCACCCTCGATAGATACGCAGTATTTT | CASSPPSIDTQYF
few | - | TRBJ1-1 | TRBV12-5 | TGTGCTAGTGGTCAAACAGGGCCGGTCTTGCCTTTCTTT | CASGQTGPVLPFF
few | - | TRBJ2-3 | TRBV7-5 | TGTGCCAGCAGCTTAGGTACAGCTAGCACAGATACGCAGTATTTT | CASSLGTASTDTQYF
- | TRBD2 | TRBJ2-3 | TRBV2 | TGTGCCAGCAAGAGTCGGGGACAGCTGGGACTAGCGGGATTAGATACGCAGTATTTT | CASKSRGQLGLAGLDTQYF
few | TRBD1 | TRBJ1-4 | TRBV6-8 | TGTGCCAGCAGTTACCAAAAAACGACAGGGGGCGGAAGAAATGAAAAACTGTTTTTT | CASSYQKTTGGGRNEKLFF
few | TRBD2 | TRBJ2-5 | TRBV11-3 | TGTGCCAGCAGCTTGGGTCTAGCGGAAGAGACCCAGTACTTC | CASSLGLAEETQYF
few | TRBD1 | TRBJ2-4 | TRBV6-1 | TGTGCCAGCAGTGAAGAGGGACAGCTAAAAAACATTCAGTACTTC | CASSEEGQLKNIQYF
- | - | TRBJ1-3 | TRBV12-5 | TGTGCTAGTGGTTTGGTGCTTAGGCCCTCTGGAAACACCATATATTTT | CASGLVLRPSGNTIYF
large | - | TRBJ2-3 | TRBV19 | TGTGCCAGTAGGCAAAGTACAGATACGCAGTATTTT | CASRQSTDTQYF
few | - | TRBJ1-1 | TRBV11-3 | TGTGCCAGCAGACGAGGGGTGGGGGTAACTGAAGCTTTCTTT | CASRRGVGVTEAFF
few | - | TRBJ1-2 | TRBV11-3 | TGTGCCAGCAGCTTACTCCGTGGGGGGCGGGGCTACACCTTC | CASSLLRGGRGYTF
few | TRBD2 | TRBJ2-3 | TRBV11-3 | TGTGCCAGCAGCTTATGGCTAGCGGGAAATACGCAGTATTTT | CASSLWLAGNTQYF
- | - | TRBJ1-5 | TRBV11-3 | TGTGCCAGCAGCTTGAGGTCTCGGGACAATCAGCCCCAGCATTTT | CASSLRSRDNQPQHF
- | - | TRBJ2-1 | TRBV19 | TGTGCCAGTAGTATAGTTGACCACAATGAGCAGTTCTTC | CASSIVDHNEQFF